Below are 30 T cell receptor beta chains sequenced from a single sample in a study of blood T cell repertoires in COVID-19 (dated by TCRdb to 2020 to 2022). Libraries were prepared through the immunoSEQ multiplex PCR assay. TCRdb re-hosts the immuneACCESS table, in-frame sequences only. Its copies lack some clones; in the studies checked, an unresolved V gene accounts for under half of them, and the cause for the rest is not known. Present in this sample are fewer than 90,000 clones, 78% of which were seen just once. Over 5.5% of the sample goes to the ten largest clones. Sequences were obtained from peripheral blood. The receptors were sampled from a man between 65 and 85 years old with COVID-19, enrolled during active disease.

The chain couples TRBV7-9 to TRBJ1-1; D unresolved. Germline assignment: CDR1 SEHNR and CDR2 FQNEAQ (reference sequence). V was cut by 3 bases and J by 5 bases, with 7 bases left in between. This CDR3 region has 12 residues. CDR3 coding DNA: TGTGCCAGCAGCTTTAGGGAGACTGAAGCTTTCTTT. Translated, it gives CASSFRETEAFF.

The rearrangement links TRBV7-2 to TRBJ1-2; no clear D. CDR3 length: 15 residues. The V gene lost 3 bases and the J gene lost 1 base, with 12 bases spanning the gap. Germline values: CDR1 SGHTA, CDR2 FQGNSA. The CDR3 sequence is CASSLDPSINYGYTF. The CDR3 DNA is TGTGCCAGCAGCTTGGATCCTAGTATTAACTATGGCTACACCTTC. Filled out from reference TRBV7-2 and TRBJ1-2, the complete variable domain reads GAGVSQSPSNKVTEKGKDVELRCDPISGHTALYWYRQSLGQGLEFLIYFQGNSAPDKSGLPSDRFSAERTGGSVSTLTIQRTQQEDSAVYLCASSLDPSINYGYTFGSGTRLTVV.

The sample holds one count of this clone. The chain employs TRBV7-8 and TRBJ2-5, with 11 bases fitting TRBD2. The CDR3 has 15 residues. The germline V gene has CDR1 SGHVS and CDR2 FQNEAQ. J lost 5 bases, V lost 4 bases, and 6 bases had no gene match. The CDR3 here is CASSYPTSGGETQYF. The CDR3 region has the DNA TGTGCCAGCAGCTACCCAACTAGCGGGGGTGAGACCCAGTACTTC.

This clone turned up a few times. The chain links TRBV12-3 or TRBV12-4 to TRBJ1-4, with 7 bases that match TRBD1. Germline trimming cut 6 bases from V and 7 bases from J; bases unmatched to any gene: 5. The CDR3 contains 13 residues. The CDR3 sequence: CASSGQAGEKLFF. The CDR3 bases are TGTGCCAGCAGCGGACAGGCAGGTGAAAAACTGTTTTTT.

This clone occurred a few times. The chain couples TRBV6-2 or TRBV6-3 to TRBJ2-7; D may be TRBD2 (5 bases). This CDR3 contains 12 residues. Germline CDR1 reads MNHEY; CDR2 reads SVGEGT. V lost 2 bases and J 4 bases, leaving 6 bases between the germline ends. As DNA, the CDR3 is TGTGCCAGCAGTTACGAGGGATACGAGCAGTACTTC. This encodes CASSYEGYEQYF.

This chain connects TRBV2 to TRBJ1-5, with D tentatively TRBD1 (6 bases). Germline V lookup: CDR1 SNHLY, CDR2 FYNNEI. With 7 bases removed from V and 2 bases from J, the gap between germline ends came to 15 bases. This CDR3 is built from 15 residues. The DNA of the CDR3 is TGTGCCAGCAAGGGACAAAGTGTCGGCAATCAGCCCCAGCATTTT. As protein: CASKGQSVGNQPQHF.

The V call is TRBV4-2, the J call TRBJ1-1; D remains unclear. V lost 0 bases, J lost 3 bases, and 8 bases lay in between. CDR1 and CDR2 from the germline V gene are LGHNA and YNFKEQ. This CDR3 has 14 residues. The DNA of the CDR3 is TGTGCCAGCAGCCAAGATACGGGATACACTGAAGCTTTCTTT. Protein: CASSQDTGYTEAFF.

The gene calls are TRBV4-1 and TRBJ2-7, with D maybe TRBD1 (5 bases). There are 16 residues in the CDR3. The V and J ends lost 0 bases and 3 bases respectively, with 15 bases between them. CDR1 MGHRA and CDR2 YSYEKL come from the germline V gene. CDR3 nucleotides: TGCGCCAGCAGCCAAGATGACAGCACTTCTCTCTACGAGCAGTACTTC. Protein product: CASSQDDSTSLYEQYF.

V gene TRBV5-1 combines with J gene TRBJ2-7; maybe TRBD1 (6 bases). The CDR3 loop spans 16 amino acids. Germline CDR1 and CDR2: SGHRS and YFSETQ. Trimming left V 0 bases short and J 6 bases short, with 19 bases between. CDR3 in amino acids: CASSLGWGTSQGEQYF. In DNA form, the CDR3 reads TGCGCCAGCAGCTTGGGGTGGGGGACGTCACAGGGCGAGCAGTACTTC.

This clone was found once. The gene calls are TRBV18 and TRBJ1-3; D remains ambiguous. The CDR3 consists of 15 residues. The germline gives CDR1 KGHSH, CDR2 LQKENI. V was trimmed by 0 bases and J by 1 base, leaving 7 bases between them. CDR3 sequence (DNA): TGTGCCAGCTCACCACCAGGGAGATCTGGAAACACCATATATTTT. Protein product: CASSPPGRSGNTIYF.

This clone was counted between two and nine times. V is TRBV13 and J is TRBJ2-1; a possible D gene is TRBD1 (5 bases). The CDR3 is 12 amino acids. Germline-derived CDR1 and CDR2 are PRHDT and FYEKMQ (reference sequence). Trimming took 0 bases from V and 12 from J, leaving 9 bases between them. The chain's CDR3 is CASSLGMQGQFF. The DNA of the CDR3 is TGTGCCAGCAGCTTAGGCATGCAGGGGCAGTTCTTC.

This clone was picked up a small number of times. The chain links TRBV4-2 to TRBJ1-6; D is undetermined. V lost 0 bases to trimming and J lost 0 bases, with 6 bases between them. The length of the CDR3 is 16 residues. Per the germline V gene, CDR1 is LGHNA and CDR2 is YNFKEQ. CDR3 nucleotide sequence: TGTGCCAGCAGCCAAGAGGACTCCTCCTATAATTCACCCCTCCACTTT. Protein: CASSQEDSSYNSPLHF.

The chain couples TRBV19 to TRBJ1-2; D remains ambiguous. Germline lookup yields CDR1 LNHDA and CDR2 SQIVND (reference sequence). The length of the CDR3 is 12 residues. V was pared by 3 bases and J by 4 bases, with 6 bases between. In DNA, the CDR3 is TGTGCCAGTAGTATTCTACCCTATGGCTACACCTTC. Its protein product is CASSILPYGYTF.

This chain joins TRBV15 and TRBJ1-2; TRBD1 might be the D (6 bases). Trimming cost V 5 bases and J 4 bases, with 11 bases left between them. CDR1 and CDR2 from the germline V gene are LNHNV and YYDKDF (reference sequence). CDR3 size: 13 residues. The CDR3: CATSPNRVYGYTF. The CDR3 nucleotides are TGTGCCACCAGCCCTAACAGGGTCTATGGCTACACCTTC.

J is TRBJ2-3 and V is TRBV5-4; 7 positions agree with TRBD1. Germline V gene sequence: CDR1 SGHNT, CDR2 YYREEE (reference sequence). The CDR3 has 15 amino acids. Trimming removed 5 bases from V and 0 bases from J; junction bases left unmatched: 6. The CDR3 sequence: CASSAWDSSTDTQYF. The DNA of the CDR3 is TGTGCCAGCAGTGCGTGGGACAGTAGCACAGATACGCAGTATTTT.

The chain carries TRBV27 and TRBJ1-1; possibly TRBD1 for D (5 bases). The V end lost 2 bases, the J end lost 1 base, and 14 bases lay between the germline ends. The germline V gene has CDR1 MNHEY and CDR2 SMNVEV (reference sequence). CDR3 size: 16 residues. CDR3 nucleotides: TGTGCCAGCAGTTTAGGGGGGATGAGGAGGAACACTGAAGCTTTCTTT. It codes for CASSLGGMRRNTEAFF.

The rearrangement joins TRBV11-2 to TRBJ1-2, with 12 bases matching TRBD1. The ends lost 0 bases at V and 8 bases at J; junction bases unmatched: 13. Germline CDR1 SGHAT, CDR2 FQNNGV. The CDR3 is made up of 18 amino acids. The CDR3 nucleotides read TGTGCCAGCAGCTTAGATTACCGGAGGGGACAGGGGGCAGAAGGCTACACCTTC. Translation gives CASSLDYRRGQGAEGYTF.

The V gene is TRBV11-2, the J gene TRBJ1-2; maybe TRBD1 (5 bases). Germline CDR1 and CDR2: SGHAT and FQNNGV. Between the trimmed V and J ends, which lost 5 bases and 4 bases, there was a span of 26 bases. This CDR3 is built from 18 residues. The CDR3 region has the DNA TGTGCCAGCAGCCCTCTTGGGGGGTGGGGAGAAGGCTCCTATGGCTACACCTTC. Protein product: CASSPLGGWGEGSYGYTF.

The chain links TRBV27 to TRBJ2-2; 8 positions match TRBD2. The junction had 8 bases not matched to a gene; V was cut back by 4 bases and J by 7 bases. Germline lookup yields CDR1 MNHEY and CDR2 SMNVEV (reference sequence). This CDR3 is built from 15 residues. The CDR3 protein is CASSSGGAGSGELFF. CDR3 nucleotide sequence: TGTGCCAGCAGTTCCGGGGGGGCGGGGAGCGGGGAGCTGTTTTTT.

CDR3 sequence reads: CASRAGGQETQYF. CDR3 coding DNA: TGTGCCAGCAGGGCGGGGGGACAAGAGACCCAGTACTTC. The chain carries TRBV6-5 and TRBJ2-5; 8 positions match TRBD2. Germline trimming cut 6 bases from V and 2 bases from J; bases unmatched to any gene: 2. Germline loops: CDR1 MNHEY, CDR2 SVGAGI. CDR3 length: 13 residues.

DNA for the CDR3: TGCGCCAGCAGCTCTACAGGCTACGAGCAGTACTTC. This encodes CASSSTGYEQYF. This sequence joins TRBV5-1 and TRBJ2-7; D might be TRBD1 (5 bases). Trimming took 3 bases from V and 3 from J, leaving 7 bases between them. The CDR3 has 12 amino acids. In germline, CDR1 is SGHRS, CDR2 YFSETQ. Using reference TRBV5-1 and TRBJ2-7 for the parts outside the CDR3, the full variable domain is KAGVTQTPRYLIKTRGQQVTLSCSPISGHRSVSWYQQTPGQGLQFLFEYFSETQRNKGNFPGRFSGRQFSNSRSEMNVSTLELGDSALYLCASSSTGYEQYFGPGTRLTVT.

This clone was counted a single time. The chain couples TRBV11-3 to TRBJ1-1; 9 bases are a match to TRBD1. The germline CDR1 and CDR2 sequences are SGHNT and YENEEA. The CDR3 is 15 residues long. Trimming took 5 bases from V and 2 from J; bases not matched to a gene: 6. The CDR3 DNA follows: TGTGCCAGCAGCATGGACAGGGGCTACAACACTGAAGCTTTCTTT. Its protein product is CASSMDRGYNTEAFF.

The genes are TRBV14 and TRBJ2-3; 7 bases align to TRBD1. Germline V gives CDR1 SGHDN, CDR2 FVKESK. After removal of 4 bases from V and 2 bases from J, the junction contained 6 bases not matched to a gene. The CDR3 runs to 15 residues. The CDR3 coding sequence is TGTGCCAGCAGCCCCCGACAGGGTAACACAGATACGCAGTATTTT. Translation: CASSPRQGNTDTQYF.

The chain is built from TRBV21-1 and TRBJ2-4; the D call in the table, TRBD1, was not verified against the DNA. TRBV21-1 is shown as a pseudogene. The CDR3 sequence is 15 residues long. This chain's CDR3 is CASSFGGRAKNIQYF. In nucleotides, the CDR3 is TGTGCCAGCTCTTTTGGGGGCCGGGCCAAAAACATTCAGTACTTC.

CDR3 DNA: TGTGCCTGGAGTAGGCTCAGGGTATTCTATGGCTACACCTTC. Its translation is CAWSRLRVFYGYTF. The rearrangement uses TRBV30 and TRBJ1-2; D might be TRBD1 (5 bases). The germline V gene encodes CDR1 GTSNPN and CDR2 SVGIG (reference sequence). This CDR3 has 14 residues. The V end lost 2 bases, the J end lost 4 bases, and 14 bases lay between the germline ends.

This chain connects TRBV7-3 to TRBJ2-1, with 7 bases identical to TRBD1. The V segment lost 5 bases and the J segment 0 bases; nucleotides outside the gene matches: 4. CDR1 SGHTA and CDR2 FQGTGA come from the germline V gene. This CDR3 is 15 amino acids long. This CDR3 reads CASSPGGGSYNEQFF. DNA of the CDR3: TGTGCCAGCAGCCCAGGGGGTGGCTCCTACAATGAGCAGTTCTTC.

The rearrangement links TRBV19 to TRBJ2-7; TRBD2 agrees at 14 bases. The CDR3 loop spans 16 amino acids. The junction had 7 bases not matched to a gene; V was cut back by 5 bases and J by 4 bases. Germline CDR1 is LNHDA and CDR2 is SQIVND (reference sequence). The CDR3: CASSAQGTSGSYEQYF. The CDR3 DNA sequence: TGTGCCAGTAGTGCCCAGGGGACTAGCGGGAGTTACGAGCAGTACTTC.

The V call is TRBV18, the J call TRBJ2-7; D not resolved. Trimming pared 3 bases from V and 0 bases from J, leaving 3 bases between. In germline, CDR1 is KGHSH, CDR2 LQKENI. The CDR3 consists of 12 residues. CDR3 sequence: CASSPSSYEQYF. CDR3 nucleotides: TGTGCCAGCTCACCGAGCTCCTACGAGCAGTACTTC.

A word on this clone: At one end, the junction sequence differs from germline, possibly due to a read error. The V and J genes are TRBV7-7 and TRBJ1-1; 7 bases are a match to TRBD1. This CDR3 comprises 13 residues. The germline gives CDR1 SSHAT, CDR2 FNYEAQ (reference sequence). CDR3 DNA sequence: TGTGCTAGCAGCTCCGACAGGGACACTGAAGCTTTCTTT. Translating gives CASSSDRDTEAFF.

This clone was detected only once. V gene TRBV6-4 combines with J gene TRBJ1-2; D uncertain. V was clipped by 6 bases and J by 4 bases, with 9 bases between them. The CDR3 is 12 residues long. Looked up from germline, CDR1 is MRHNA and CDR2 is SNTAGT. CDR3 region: CASRDGSYGYTF. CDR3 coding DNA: TGTGCCAGCAGGGACGGCTCCTATGGCTACACCTTC.